This T cell receptor (beta chain) is from a study of blood T cell repertoires in COVID-19. Sequencing used immunoSEQ multiplex PCR; TCRdb keeps in-frame clones, though not all of them. The table lists some 33,000 clones, 65% to 90% of them singletons. Trimming cost V 4 bases and J 2 bases; bases outside gene matches: 7. This CDR3 has 15 residues. Germline-derived CDR1 and CDR2 are SEHNR and FQNEAQ (reference sequence). The chain employs TRBV7-9 and TRBJ2-7; 8 nucleotides line up with TRBD2. Sequencing used peripheral blood. The TCR comes from a man aged 55 to 70 with active COVID-19. CDR3 protein: CASSSSAGATYEQYV. CDR3 coding DNA: TGTGCCAGCAGCTCCTCAGCGGGAGCAACCTACGAGCAGTACGTC.